This is a list of T cell receptor beta chains from one sample in a study of CD8+CD57+ T cells in acquired aplastic anemia. TCRdb redid the calling of the reads with MiXCR, one entry per CDR3 protein. The sample shows fewer than 250,000 distinct CDR3 sequences, less than 65% of them seen only once. The source material was sorted CD4+, CD8+, or CD8+CD57+ T cells (not recorded which) from PBMCs. The receptors were sampled from a human donor in good health, serving as a control. Each CDR3 is given with its conserved first and last residue. The D gene is left open where the match is weak. Clone size appears in some rows only: once, few, many, or a class for an expanded clone.

J,size,D,V,CDR3,DNA
TRBJ2-1,many,TRBD2,TRBV28,CASSSPGLGGNEQFF,TGTGCCAGCAGTTCTCCGGGACTAGGAGGCAATGAGCAGTTCTTC
TRBJ2-5,many,-,TRBV7-3,CASSRRWGETQYF,TGTGCCAGCAGCCGGCGTTGGGGAGAGACCCAGTACTTC
TRBJ1-4,once,-,TRBV10-3,CAIRRDKDTEKLLF,TGTGCCATTCGACGGGACAAGGATACGGAAAAACTGCTTTTC
TRBJ1-1,many,-,TRBV6-2/TRBV6-3,CASITFPNTEAFF,TGTGCCAGCATTACGTTTCCGAACACTGAAGCTTTCTTT
TRBJ2-7,many,-,TRBV10-3,CAIKHAGDSLSYEQYF,TGTGCCATCAAGCACGCGGGGGACAGCCTTTCCTACGAGCAGTACTTC
TRBJ1-3,many,-,TRBV7-8,CASSFRTDSGNTIYF,TGTGCCAGCAGCTTCAGGACAGACTCTGGAAACACCATATATTTT
TRBJ2-7,few,-,TRBV5-1,CASSFDQVHYEQYF,TGCGCCAGCAGCTTTGACCAGGTCCACTACGAGCAGTACTTC
TRBJ2-1,-,-,TRBV7-4,CASNRNRDPYNEQFF,TGTGCCAGCAACCGCAACAGGGATCCCTACAATGAGCAGTTCTTC
TRBJ2-7,-,TRBD1,TRBV19,CASLGDRDNYEQYF,TGTGCCAGTCTAGGGGACAGGGATAACTACGAGCAGTACTTC
TRBJ2-7,-,TRBD1,TRBV20-1,CSARGGTGALVSYEQYF,TGCAGTGCTAGAGGGGGGACAGGGGCTCTTGTCTCCTACGAGCAGTACTTC
TRBJ1-1,many,TRBD1,TRBV12-3/TRBV12-4,CASSFTGVGGTEAFF,TGTGCCAGCAGTTTTACAGGGGTTGGTGGCACTGAAGCTTTCTTT
TRBJ1-1,-,-,TRBV5-1,CASSFARQSTTNTEAFF,TGCGCCAGCAGCTTTGCGAGACAGAGTACTACGAACACTGAAGCTTTCTTT
TRBJ2-5,many,TRBD1,TRBV28,CASSSLTGYQETQYF,TGTGCCAGCAGTTCACTGACAGGGTACCAAGAGACCCAGTACTTC
TRBJ1-2,-,-,TRBV15,CATSPKRDTSYGYTF,TGTGCCACCAGTCCTAAGCGGGACACGAGCTATGGCTACACCTTC
TRBJ2-3,-,TRBD2,TRBV5-1,CASSHGLVSGNTDTQYF,TGCGCCAGCAGCCATGGACTAGTTTCGGGGAACACAGATACGCAGTATTTT
TRBJ1-2,once,TRBD1,TRBV24-1,CATSAGGGYGYTF,TGTGCCACCAGCGCAGGGGGCGGCTATGGCTACACCTTC
TRBJ1-5,-,-,TRBV15,CATSRDSQPQHF,TGTGCCACCAGCAGAGATAGTCAGCCCCAGCATTTT
TRBJ2-1,-,-,TRBV5-6,CASSLKGPRDEQFF,TGTGCCAGCAGCTTGAAAGGGCCTCGGGATGAGCAGTTCTTC
TRBJ1-2,-,TRBD1,TRBV11-3,CASSLSGQGAQDYGYTF,TGTGCCAGCAGCTTATCCGGACAGGGGGCACAGGACTATGGCTACACCTTC
TRBJ1-5,-,TRBD1,TRBV5-5,CASSPGQASNQPQHF,TGTGCCAGCAGCCCGGGACAGGCCTCCAATCAGCCCCAGCATTTT
TRBJ2-1,-,-,TRBV7-2,CASSLEAGRGRGQFF,TGTGCCAGCAGCTTGGAGGCAGGGCGCGGACGGGGGCAGTTCTTC
TRBJ2-7,-,-,TRBV5-6,CASSSDQGSAEQYF,TGTGCCAGCAGTTCGGACCAGGGTTCTGCCGAGCAGTACTTC
TRBJ2-7,many,-,TRBV28,CASTTGRIEQYF,TGTGCCAGCACGACGGGGAGAATCGAGCAGTACTTC
TRBJ2-3,-,TRBD2,TRBV15,CATSGVAGEAQYF,TGTGCCACCAGCGGCGTAGCGGGAGAGGCGCAGTATTTT
TRBJ1-1,many,TRBD1,TRBV5-8,CASSLGDRALNTEAFF,TGTGCCAGCAGCTTGGGGGACAGGGCACTGAACACTGAAGCTTTCTTT
TRBJ2-5,-,-,TRBV10-2,CASSEGGVTVQETQYF,TGCGCCAGCAGTGAGGGGGGTGTCACCGTCCAAGAGACCCAGTACTTC